These T cell receptor beta chains were read from a single sample in a study of PD-L1 blockade in urothelial cancer. Only in-frame clones appear in the TCRdb table, and some are missing; sequencing was by immunoSEQ multiplex PCR. The sample consists of about 76,000 clones, 91% of them appearing once. Material: PBMCs, obtained around atezolizumab (anti-PD-L1) treatment. The receptors come from an elderly woman with urothelial cancer. Both conserved end residues are part of each CDR3. A D gene is named only where the DNA matches it firmly.

17 | TRBJ2-7 | TRBD2 | TRBV18 | CASSPGTSGIGTYEQYF | TGTGCCAGCTCACCTGGGACTAGCGGGATAGGCACCTACGAGCAGTACTTC
16 | TRBJ2-1 | TRBD2 | TRBV9 | CASSGVGDGGYNEQFF | TGTGCCAGCAGCGGCGTCGGGGACGGGGGGTACAATGAGCAGTTCTTC
13 | TRBJ2-1 | NA | TRBV19 | CASRRTANNEQFF | TGTGCCAGTAGACGGACAGCAAACAATGAGCAGTTCTTC
17 | TRBJ2-1 | NA | TRBV2 | CASSEALGRALYNEQFF | TGTGCCAGCAGTGAAGCGCTTGGCAGGGCCCTCTACAATGAGCAGTTCTTC
16 | TRBJ1-5 | NA | TRBV27 | CASRPRGEDSNQPQHF | TGTGCCAGCAGACCCAGGGGAGAAGACAGCAATCAGCCCCAGCATTTT
13 | TRBJ2-2 | NA | TRBV6-1 | CASLPPNTGELFF | TGTGCCAGCCTCCCCCCGAACACCGGGGAGCTGTTTTTT
15 | TRBJ2-7 | TRBD1 | TRBV4-2 | CASSQPDRGSYEQYF | TGTGCCAGCAGCCAACCCGACAGGGGCTCCTACGAGCAGTACTTC
13 | TRBJ2-7 | NA | TRBV7-6 | CASSQALGYEQYF | TGTGCCAGCAGCCAGGCCCTTGGCTACGAGCAGTACTTC
13 | TRBJ1-2 | NA | TRBV19 | CASRVSTGDGYTF | TGTGCCAGTAGGGTTTCTACAGGAGATGGCTACACCTTC
20 | TRBJ1-1 | TRBD1 | TRBV23-1 | CASSHLNLPGGHNMNTEAFF | TGCGCCAGCAGTCATTTAAATTTGCCAGGGGGCCACAACATGAACACTGAAGCTTTCTTT
12 | TRBJ2-1 | NA | TRBV28 | CASSTLGHEQFF | TGTGCCAGCAGCACGCTAGGCCATGAGCAGTTCTTC